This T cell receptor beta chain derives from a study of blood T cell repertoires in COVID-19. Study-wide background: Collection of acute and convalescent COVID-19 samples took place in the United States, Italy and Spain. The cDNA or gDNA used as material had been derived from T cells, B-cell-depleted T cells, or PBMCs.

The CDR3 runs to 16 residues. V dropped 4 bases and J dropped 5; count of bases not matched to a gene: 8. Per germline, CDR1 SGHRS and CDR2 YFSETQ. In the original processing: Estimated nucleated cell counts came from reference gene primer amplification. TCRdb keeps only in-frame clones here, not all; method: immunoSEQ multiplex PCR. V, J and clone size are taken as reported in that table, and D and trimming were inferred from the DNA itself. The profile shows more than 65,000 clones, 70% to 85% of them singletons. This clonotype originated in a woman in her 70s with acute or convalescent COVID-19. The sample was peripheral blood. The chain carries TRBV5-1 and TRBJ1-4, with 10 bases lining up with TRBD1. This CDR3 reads CASSPMGQGWNEKLFF. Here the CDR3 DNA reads TGCGCCAGCAGCCCGATGGGACAGGGGTGGAATGAAAAACTGTTTTTT.